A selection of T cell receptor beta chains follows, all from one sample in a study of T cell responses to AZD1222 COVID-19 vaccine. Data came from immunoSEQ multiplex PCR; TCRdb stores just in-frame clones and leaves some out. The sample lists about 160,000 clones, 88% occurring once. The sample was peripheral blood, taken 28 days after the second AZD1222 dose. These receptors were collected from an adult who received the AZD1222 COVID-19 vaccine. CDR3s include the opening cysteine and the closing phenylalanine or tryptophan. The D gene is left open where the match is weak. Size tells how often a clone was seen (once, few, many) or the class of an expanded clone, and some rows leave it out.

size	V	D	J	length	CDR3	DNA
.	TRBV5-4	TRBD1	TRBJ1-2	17	CASSLAGGQGANYGYTF	TGTGCCAGCAGCTTGGCCGGCGGACAGGGGGCGAACTATGGCTACACCTTC
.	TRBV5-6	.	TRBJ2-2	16	CASSLMARSNTGELFF	TGTGCCAGCAGCTTGATGGCACGCTCGAACACCGGGGAGCTGTTTTTT
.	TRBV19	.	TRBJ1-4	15	CASSPWGSGDEKLFF	TGTGCCAGTAGCCCCTGGGGCAGCGGGGACGAAAAACTGTTTTTT
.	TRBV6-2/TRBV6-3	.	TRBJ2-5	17	CASSTPQAGTRQETQYF	TGTGCCAGCAGTACACCCCAGGCGGGAACTAGACAAGAGACCCAGTACTTC
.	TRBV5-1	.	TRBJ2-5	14	CASSLSPGGGTQYF	TGCGCCAGCAGCTTGTCACCGGGTGGGGGGACCCAGTACTTC
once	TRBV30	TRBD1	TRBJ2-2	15	CAWRGLTGNAGELFF	TGTGCCTGGAGGGGGTTGACAGGGAACGCCGGGGAGCTGTTTTTT
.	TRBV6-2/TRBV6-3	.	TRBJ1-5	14	CASSQDSLGQPQHF	TGTGCCAGCAGCCAGGACAGTCTAGGTCAGCCCCAGCATTTT
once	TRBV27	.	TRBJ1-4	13	CASSPSGDEKLFF	TGTGCCAGCAGTCCCTCAGGGGACGAAAAACTGTTTTTT
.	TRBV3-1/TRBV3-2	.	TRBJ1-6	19	CASSQDRGTVLGRGSPLHF	TGTGCCAGCAGCCAAGATAGAGGGACGGTGCTGGGGAGGGGTTCACCCCTCCACTTT
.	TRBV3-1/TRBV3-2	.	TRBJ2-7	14	CASSQDSGPYEQYF	TGTGCCAGCAGCCAAGACAGCGGGCCCTACGAGCAGTACTTC
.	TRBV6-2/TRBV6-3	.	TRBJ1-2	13	CASSYSGALGYTF	TGTGCCAGCAGTTACTCCGGGGCCCTCGGCTACACCTTC
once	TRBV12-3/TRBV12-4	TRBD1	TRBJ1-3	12	CASSTGGYTIYF	TGTGCCAGCAGTACAGGGGGTTACACCATATATTTT
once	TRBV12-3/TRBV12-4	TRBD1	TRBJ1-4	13	CASKTGTGRKLFF	TGTGCCAGCAAAACCGGGACAGGGAGGAAACTGTTTTTT
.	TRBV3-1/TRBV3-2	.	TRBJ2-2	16	CASSRRSASAPGELFF	TGTGCCAGCAGCCGACGATCTGCTTCGGCGCCCGGGGAGCTGTTTTTT
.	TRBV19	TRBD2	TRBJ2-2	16	CASSPLAGGNTGELFF	TGTGCCAGTAGTCCTTTAGCGGGGGGGAACACCGGGGAGCTGTTTTTT
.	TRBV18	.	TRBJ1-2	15	CASSQAAEANYGYTF	TGTGCCAGCTCACAGGCGGCGGAAGCTAACTATGGCTACACCTTC
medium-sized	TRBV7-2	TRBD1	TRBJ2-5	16	CASSPWGQVEQETQYF	TGTGCCAGCAGCCCCTGGGGACAGGTTGAACAAGAGACCCAGTACTTC
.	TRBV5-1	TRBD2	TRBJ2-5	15	CASTEWGTTQETQYF	TGCGCCAGCACCGAATGGGGGACTACCCAAGAGACCCAGTACTTC
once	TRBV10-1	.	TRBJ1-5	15	CASSEFKGRNQPQHF	TGCGCCAGCAGTGAGTTCAAAGGGAGGAACCAGCCCCAGCATTTT
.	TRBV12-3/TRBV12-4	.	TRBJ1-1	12	CASSFGAVAAFF	TGTGCCAGCAGTTTCGGGGCGGTAGCGGCTTTCTTT
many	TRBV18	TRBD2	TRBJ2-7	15	CASSPTSGGSREQYF	TGTGCCAGCTCACCAACTAGCGGGGGCTCGAGGGAGCAGTACTTC
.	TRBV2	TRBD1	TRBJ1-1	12	CASREDRGEAFF	TGTGCCAGCAGAGAAGACAGGGGGGAAGCTTTCTTT
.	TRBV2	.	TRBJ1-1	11	CASSGYTEAFF	TGTGCCAGCAGCGGTTACACTGAAGCTTTCTTT
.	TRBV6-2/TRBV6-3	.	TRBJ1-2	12	CASSALVNGYTF	TGTGCCAGCAGTGCCCTCGTAAATGGCTACACCTTC
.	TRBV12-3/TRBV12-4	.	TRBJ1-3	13	CASSLLTGNTIYF	TGTGCCAGCAGTTTATTGACTGGAAACACCATATATTTT
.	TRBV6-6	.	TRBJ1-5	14	CASLMGSGYQPQHF	TGTGCCAGCCTAATGGGCTCAGGTTATCAGCCCCAGCATTTT
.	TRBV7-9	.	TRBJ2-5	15	CASSLALAREETQYF	TGTGCCAGCAGCTTAGCGTTGGCCAGGGAGGAGACCCAGTACTTC
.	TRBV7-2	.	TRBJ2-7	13	CASSPRRWYEQYF	TGTGCCAGCAGCCCCCGTCGGTGGTACGAGCAGTACTTC
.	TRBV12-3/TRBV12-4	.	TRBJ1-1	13	CASRDQGNTEAFF	TGTGCCAGCAGAGACCAGGGGAACACTGAAGCTTTCTTT
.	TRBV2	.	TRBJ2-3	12	CASSATTDTQYF	TGTGCCAGCAGTGCTACCACAGATACGCAGTATTTT
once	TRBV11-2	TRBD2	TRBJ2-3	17	CASSLWSSGGRTDTQYF	TGTGCCAGCAGCTTATGGTCTAGCGGGGGAAGAACAGATACGCAGTATTTT
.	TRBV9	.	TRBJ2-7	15	CASSVAYGDSYEQYF	TGTGCCAGCAGCGTAGCCTACGGGGACTCCTACGAGCAGTACTTC
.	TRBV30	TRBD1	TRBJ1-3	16	CAWSLATGSGGNTIYF	TGTGCCTGGAGTTTAGCGACAGGGAGTGGTGGAAACACCATATATTTT
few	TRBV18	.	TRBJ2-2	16	CASSPRPGTNTGELFF	TGTGCCAGCTCACCACGCCCAGGGACGAACACCGGGGAGCTGTTTTTT
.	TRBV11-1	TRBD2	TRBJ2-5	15	CASSFRRGGAETQYF	TGTGCCAGCAGCTTCCGGCGGGGGGGCGCGGAGACCCAGTACTTC
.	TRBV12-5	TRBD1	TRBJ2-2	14	CAMNRGSDTGELFF	TGTGCTATGAACAGGGGGTCCGACACCGGGGAGCTGTTTTTT
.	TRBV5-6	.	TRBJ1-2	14	CASSLVQSNYGYTF	TGTGCCAGCAGCTTGGTACAGTCCAACTATGGCTACACCTTC
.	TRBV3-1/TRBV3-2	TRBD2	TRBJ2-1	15	CASSHPGGTYNEQFF	TGTGCCAGCAGCCACCCGGGGGGAACCTACAATGAGCAGTTCTTC
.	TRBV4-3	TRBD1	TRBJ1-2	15	CASSQLTGGAAGYTF	TGCGCCAGCAGCCAATTAACAGGGGGCGCGGCTGGCTACACCTTC
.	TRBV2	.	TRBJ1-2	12	CASRDDFYGYTF	TGTGCCAGCCGGGATGATTTTTATGGCTACACCTTC
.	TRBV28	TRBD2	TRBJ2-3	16	CASSFGLAGNTDTQYF	TGTGCCAGCAGTTTTGGACTAGCGGGGAACACAGATACGCAGTATTTT
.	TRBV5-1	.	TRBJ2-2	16	CASSKDRLTNTGELFF	TGCGCCAGCAGCAAGGACAGACTTACGAACACCGGGGAGCTGTTTTTT
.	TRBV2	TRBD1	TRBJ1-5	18	CASSEAGGAGWKDQPQHF	TGTGCCAGCAGTGAAGCAGGGGGCGCAGGTTGGAAGGATCAGCCCCAGCATTTT
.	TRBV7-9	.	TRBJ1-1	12	CASSPLAGEAFF	TGTGCCAGCAGCCCTTTAGCGGGTGAAGCTTTCTTT
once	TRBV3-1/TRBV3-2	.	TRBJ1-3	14	CASSQGGSGNTIYF	TGTGCCAGCAGCCAAGGGGGGTCTGGAAACACCATATATTTT
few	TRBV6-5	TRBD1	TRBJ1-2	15	CASSYSDRANYGYTF	TGTGCCAGCAGTTACTCCGACAGGGCTAACTATGGCTACACCTTC
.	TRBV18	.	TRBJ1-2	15	CASSPSQTRNYGYTF	TGTGCCAGCTCACCATCACAGACTCGCAACTATGGCTACACCTTC
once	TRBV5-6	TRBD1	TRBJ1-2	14	CASSLDLQGSGYTF	TGTGCCAGCAGCTTGGACCTACAGGGGTCTGGCTACACCTTC
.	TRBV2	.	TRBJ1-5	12	CASSRSLQPQHF	TGTGCCAGCAGTCGCAGTCTCCAGCCCCAGCATTTT
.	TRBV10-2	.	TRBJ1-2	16	CASSQRPAAANYGYTF	TGCGCCAGCAGTCAAAGACCAGCGGCTGCTAACTATGGCTACACCTTC
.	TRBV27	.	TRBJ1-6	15	CASSFTPFGDSPLHF	TGTGCCAGCAGTTTTACTCCATTCGGCGATTCACCCCTCCACTTT
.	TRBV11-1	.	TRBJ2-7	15	CASSPTTGATYEQYF	TGTGCCAGCAGCCCCACGACGGGGGCGACCTACGAGCAGTACTTC
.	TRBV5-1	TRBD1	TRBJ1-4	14	CASSSRGAGEKLFF	TGCGCCAGCAGCTCCAGGGGGGCAGGTGAAAAACTGTTTTTT
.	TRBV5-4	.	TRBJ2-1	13	CASSEGQGNEQFF	TGTGCCAGCAGCGAGGGACAAGGTAATGAGCAGTTCTTC